The present TCR beta chain was sequenced within a study of shared clonotypes between healthy human individuals. At a deep level, the assay was run. Authors' data handling: There were no quality scores in the junction-only immunoSEQ sequences, so filtering differed. Measured with immunoSEQ multiplex PCR; TCRdb has only the in-frame clones, and not every one. Clonal size and the V and J genes are those of that table, whereas D and trimming came from the DNA. The data contain nearly 2 million clones, around 96% of them singletons. Germline V lookup: CDR1 SEHNR, CDR2 FQNEAQ (reference sequence). CDR3 length: 13 amino acids. After removal of 3 bases from V and 7 bases from J, the junction contained 2 bases not matched to a gene. Whole-study findings and limits: Generation probabilities of non-shared clonotypes were lower (relative to those shared by all four donors).

Terminally differentiated effector memory CD45RA+ cells were left out of the naive CD8 fraction, which was CD45RO-negative and positively selected for CCR7. Every contributor of samples was a Caucasian grown-up residing in Nashville, Tennessee. This clone was seen just once. Antigen unknown. This sample includes further DNA sequences coding for the same CDR3. V usage is TRBV7-9 and J usage is TRBJ2-1; 8 bases map to TRBD2. Input material: naive CD8+ T cells sorted from blood. The TCR originated in a man aged 18 to 35 in good health. CDR3 amino acids: CASSFTSGNEQFF. The CDR3 coding sequence is TGTGCCAGCAGCTTTACTAGCGGAAATGAGCAGTTCTTC.